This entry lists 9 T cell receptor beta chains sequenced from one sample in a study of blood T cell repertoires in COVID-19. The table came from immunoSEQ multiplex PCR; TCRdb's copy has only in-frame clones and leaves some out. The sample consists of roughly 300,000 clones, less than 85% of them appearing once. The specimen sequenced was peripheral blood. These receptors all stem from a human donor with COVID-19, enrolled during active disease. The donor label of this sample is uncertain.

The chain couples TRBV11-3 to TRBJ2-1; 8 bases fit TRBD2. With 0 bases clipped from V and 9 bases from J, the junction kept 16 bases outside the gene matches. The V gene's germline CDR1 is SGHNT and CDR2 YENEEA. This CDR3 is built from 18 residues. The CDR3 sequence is CASSLEASGGTRGGEQFF. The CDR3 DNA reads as TGTGCCAGCAGCTTAGAGGCTAGCGGAGGGACTAGGGGTGGTGAGCAGTTCTTC.

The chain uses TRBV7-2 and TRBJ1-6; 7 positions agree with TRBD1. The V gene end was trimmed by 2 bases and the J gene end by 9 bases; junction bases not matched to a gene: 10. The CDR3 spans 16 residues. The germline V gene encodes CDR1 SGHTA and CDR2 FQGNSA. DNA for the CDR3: TGTGCCAGCAGCTTAAGGCAGGGGGGTCTTGGTTCACCCCTCCACTTT. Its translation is CASSLRQGGLGSPLHF.

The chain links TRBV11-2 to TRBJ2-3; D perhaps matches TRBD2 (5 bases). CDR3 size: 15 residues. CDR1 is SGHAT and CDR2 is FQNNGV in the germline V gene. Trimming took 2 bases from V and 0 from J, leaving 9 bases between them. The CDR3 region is CASSLWASSTDTQYF. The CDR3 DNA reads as TGTGCCAGCAGCTTATGGGCTAGCAGCACAGATACGCAGTATTTT.

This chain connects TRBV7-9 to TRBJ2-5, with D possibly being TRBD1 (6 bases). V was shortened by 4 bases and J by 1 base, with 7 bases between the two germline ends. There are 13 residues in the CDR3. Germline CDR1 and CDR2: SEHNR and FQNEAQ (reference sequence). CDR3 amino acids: CASSSDSQETQYF. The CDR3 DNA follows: TGTGCCAGCAGCTCGGACAGCCAAGAGACCCAGTACTTC.

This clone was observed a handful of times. CDR3 region: CASSSTGNTEAFF. CDR3 sequence (DNA): TGTGCCAGCAGCTCTACAGGGAACACTGAAGCTTTCTTT. V and J are TRBV6-4 and TRBJ1-1, with a tentative D call TRBD1 (5 bases). This CDR3 is 13 amino acids long. V lost 6 bases and J lost 1, with 9 bases in between. In germline, CDR1 is MRHNA, CDR2 SNTAGT.

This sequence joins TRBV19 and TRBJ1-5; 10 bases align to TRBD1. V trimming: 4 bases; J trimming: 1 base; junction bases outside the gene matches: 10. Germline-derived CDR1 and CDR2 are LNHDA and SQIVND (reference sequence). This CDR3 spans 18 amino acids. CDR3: CASSNPRQGAGSNQPQHF. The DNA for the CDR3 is TGTGCCAGTAGTAACCCGAGACAGGGGGCCGGCAGCAATCAGCCCCAGCATTTT.

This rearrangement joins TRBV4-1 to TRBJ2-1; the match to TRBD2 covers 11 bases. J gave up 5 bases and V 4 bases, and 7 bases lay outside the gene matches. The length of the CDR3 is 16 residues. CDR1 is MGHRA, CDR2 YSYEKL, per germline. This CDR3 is CASSPYGLAGNNEQFF. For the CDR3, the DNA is TGCGCCAGCAGCCCTTATGGACTAGCGGGTAACAATGAGCAGTTCTTC.

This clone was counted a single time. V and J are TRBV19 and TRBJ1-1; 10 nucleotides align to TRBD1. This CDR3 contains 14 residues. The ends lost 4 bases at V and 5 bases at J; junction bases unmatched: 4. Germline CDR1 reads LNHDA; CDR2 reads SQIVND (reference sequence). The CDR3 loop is CASSNSDRGTEAFF. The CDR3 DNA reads TGTGCCAGTAGTAACTCGGACAGGGGGACTGAAGCTTTCTTT.

CDR3 bases: TGTGCCAGCAGCTCCCTAGCGGGAGGCTCCCCCTACGAGCAGTACTTC. This encodes CASSSLAGGSPYEQYF. This sequence joins TRBV7-2 and TRBJ2-7, with 11 bases that match TRBD2. With V trimmed by 4 bases and J by 2 bases, 7 bases remained unmatched. Germline CDR1 SGHTA, CDR2 FQGNSA. The CDR3 loop spans 16 amino acids.